These 27 T cell receptor beta chains were all obtained from the same sample, sequenced in a study of a mutant IDH1 vaccine in newly diagnosed glioma. Assay used: immunoSEQ multiplex PCR; TCRdb lists only in-frame clones, some missing. The sample records about 94,000 clones, roughly 90% being singletons. The antigens of these receptors remain unknown. The sample's time point: week 47, end of study. A 20-mer mutant IDH1 peptide at 300 ug was injected subcutaneously with topical imiquimod. The specimen was PBMCs, collected from a glioma patient whose treatment included an IDH1 peptide vaccine. Receptors were obtained from a woman in her forties or fifties with glioma.

CDR3 in amino acids: CASSLGARPYGYTF. CDR3 DNA sequence: TGTGCCAGCAGCTTAGGCGCCAGACCCTATGGCTACACCTTC. The chain links TRBV11-1 to TRBJ1-2; D remains ambiguous. CDR1 and CDR2 (germline): SGHAT, FQDESV (reference sequence). V dropped 1 base and J dropped 4 bases, with 10 bases sitting between them. The CDR3 runs 14 residues.

The chain uses TRBV18 and TRBJ1-5, with TRBD1 matching 7 bases. CDR3 length equals 15 residues. CDR1 is KGHSH and CDR2 is LQKENI in the germline V gene. V trimming: 3 bases; J trimming: 2 bases; junction bases outside the gene matches: 4. CDR3 nucleotides: TGTGCCAGCTCACCCCCAGGGGGAGGCAATCAGCCCCAGCATTTT. It translates to CASSPPGGGNQPQHF.

This clone came up a few times. V gene TRBV5-4 combines with J gene TRBJ2-7; the match to TRBD1 covers 9 bases. The CDR3 extends over 14 amino acids. Trimming took 3 bases from V and 6 from J; bases not matched to a gene: 7. CDR1 is SGHNT and CDR2 is YYREEE in the germline V gene (reference sequence). The CDR3 loop is CASSSSRDRVEQYF. CDR3 DNA sequence: TGTGCCAGCAGCTCGTCCCGGGACAGGGTCGAGCAGTACTTC.

This chain links TRBV15 with TRBJ1-5, with D possibly being TRBD1 (5 bases). Trimming pared 6 bases from V and 2 bases from J, leaving 11 bases between. The CDR3 consists of 14 residues. Germline V gives CDR1 LNHNV, CDR2 YYDKDF (reference sequence). CDR3 DNA sequence: TGTGCCACCAGTGCCAGGGTTGGCAATCAGCCCCAGCATTTT. This codes for CATSARVGNQPQHF.

This clone was counted once. The chain joins TRBV29-1 to TRBJ2-3, with D perhaps matching TRBD2 (6 bases). The V end lost 6 bases, the J end lost 2 bases, and 15 bases lay between the germline ends. CDR3 length: 14 residues. From germline, CDR1 is SQVTM and CDR2 ANQGSEA. CDR3 amino acids: CSVGRREITDTQYF. For the CDR3, the DNA is TGCAGCGTAGGACGACGGGAGATCACAGATACGCAGTATTTT.

The chain employs TRBV30 and TRBJ2-3; no firm D call. Trimming left V 0 bases short and J 3 bases short, with 7 bases between. CDR3 length: 13 amino acids. Germline V CDR1 and CDR2: GTSNPN, SVGIG (reference sequence). The CDR3 sequence is CAWSVFGTDTQYF. In nucleotides, the CDR3 is TGTGCCTGGAGTGTTTTTGGGACAGATACGCAGTATTTT.

The chain recombines TRBV7-8 with TRBJ2-1, with D maybe TRBD2 (5 bases). This CDR3 is 15 amino acids long. The germline CDR1 and CDR2 sequences are SGHVS and FQNEAQ. With 5 bases removed from V and 8 bases from J, the gap between germline ends came to 19 bases. CDR3 DNA sequence: TGTGCCAGCAGCCGGTTTCGGCTAGCTGGCGATGAGCAGTTCTTC. It is translated as CASSRFRLAGDEQFF.

The J gene is TRBJ1-3, the V gene TRBV2; no definite D call. Per germline, CDR1 SNHLY and CDR2 FYNNEI. This CDR3 region has 14 residues. The germline V and J ends were trimmed by 3 bases and 6 bases, with 12 bases remaining between them. The CDR3, as DNA: TGTGCCAGCAGTGACAAAGGACGGGAAAACACCATATATTTT. Encoded protein: CASSDKGRENTIYF.

The rearrangement links TRBV27 to TRBJ2-7, with a tentative D call TRBD2 (7 bases). V was cut by 7 bases and J by 7 bases, with 23 bases left in between. Germline V gene sequence: CDR1 MNHEY, CDR2 SMNVEV (reference sequence). The CDR3 has 15 amino acids. The CDR3: CASTPSRRGAGEQYF. For the CDR3, the DNA is TGTGCCAGCACCCCATCTCGTCGGGGGGCAGGTGAGCAGTACTTC.

The chain couples TRBV28 to TRBJ1-5; possibly TRBD1 for D (6 bases). The CDR3 is 15 residues long. V was cut by 6 bases and J by 2 bases, with 14 bases left in between. CDR1 and CDR2 (germline): MDHEN, SYDVKM. The CDR3 sequence is CASRVGGAGNQPQHF. Here the CDR3 DNA reads TGTGCCAGCAGAGTAGGGGGGGCTGGCAATCAGCCCCAGCATTTT.

The genes are TRBV13 and TRBJ2-7; D gene unclear. The CDR3 sequence is 15 residues long. The germline V gene encodes CDR1 PRHDT and CDR2 FYEKMQ (reference sequence). V gave up 0 bases and J gave up 4 bases, with 13 bases separating them. CDR3 region: CASSLGGTFAYEQYF. In nucleotides, the CDR3 is TGTGCCAGCAGCTTAGGAGGAACTTTCGCTTACGAGCAGTACTTC.

This clone was counted at least ten times. The chain links TRBV30 to TRBJ2-3; TRBD2 matches 8 bases. The trim removed 0 bases at V and 4 bases at J, leaving 0 bases unmatched. The CDR3 has 13 residues. In germline, CDR1 is GTSNPN, CDR2 SVGIG (reference sequence). The CDR3 DNA follows: TGTGCCTGGAGTGTAGCGGGAGCAGATACGCAGTATTTT. Translation: CAWSVAGADTQYF.

This chain links TRBV10-1 with TRBJ2-7; maybe TRBD1 (7 bases). V was pared by 4 bases and J by 6 bases, with 10 bases between. There are 12 residues in the CDR3. From germline, CDR1 is WNHNN and CDR2 SYGVQD (reference sequence). The CDR3 reads CASSGQGGEQYF. DNA for the CDR3: TGCGCCAGCAGTGGACAGGGAGGCGAGCAGTACTTC.

The rearrangement links TRBV7-8 to TRBJ1-4; D is perhaps TRBD1 (6 bases). Germline lookup yields CDR1 SGHVS and CDR2 FQNEAQ. V lost 5 bases and J lost 10, with 26 bases in between. The CDR3 is 17 amino acids. CDR3 coding DNA: TGTGCCAGCAGCCGAAGGGGGGCCTCGGCAGAAGGGGGAAAACTGTTTTTT. Its translation: CASSRRGASAEGGKLFF.

This clone was observed a single time. V gene TRBV7-3 combines with J gene TRBJ2-5; tentative D call: TRBD2 (6 bases). Trimming removed 7 bases from V and 1 base from J, with 16 bases in between. The CDR3 loop spans 15 amino acids. Germline loops: CDR1 SGHTA, CDR2 FQGTGA. The CDR3 DNA reads TGTGCCAGCAAGACCGGGAGCCCGGGCCAAGAGACCCAGTACTTC. This translates into CASKTGSPGQETQYF.

The chain links TRBV5-1 to TRBJ2-7, with D possibly matching TRBD2 (5 bases). The germline CDR1 and CDR2 sequences are SGHRS and YFSETQ. This CDR3 is 13 amino acids long. The V end lost 4 bases, the J end lost 2 bases, and 10 bases lay between the germline ends. The chain's CDR3 is CASSGRGTYEQYF. The CDR3 DNA reads as TGCGCCAGCAGCGGCCGGGGAACCTACGAGCAGTACTTC.

V gene TRBV5-6 combines with J gene TRBJ2-7, with D possibly matching TRBD1 (6 bases). V was trimmed by 0 bases and J by 3 bases, leaving 16 bases between them. The V gene's germline CDR1 is SGHDT and CDR2 YYEEEE. CDR3 length: 16 residues. CDR3 nucleotides: TGTGCCAGCAGCTTGGGGGCCAGGGGTCGAGGCTACGAGCAGTACTTC. Translated, it gives CASSLGARGRGYEQYF. Full variable domain (missing parts from reference TRBV5-6 and TRBJ2-7): DAGVTQSPTHLIKTRGQQVTLRCSPKSGHDTVSWYQQALGQGPQFIFQYYEEEERQRGNFPDRFSGHQFPNYSSELNVNALLLGDSALYLCASSLGARGRGYEQYFGPGTRLTVT.

In DNA form, the CDR3 reads TGTGCCAGTAGTACAGTCGACAGGGGGAGAGGCTACACCTTC. It codes for CASSTVDRGRGYTF. This chain connects TRBV19 to TRBJ1-2; 9 bases align to TRBD1. The J segment lost 8 bases and the V segment lost 4 bases, leaving 8 bases of the junction unmatched. The germline V gene encodes CDR1 LNHDA and CDR2 SQIVND (reference sequence). The CDR3 has 14 amino acids.

This chain uses TRBV5-1 with TRBJ1-4; D is possibly TRBD1 (5 bases). This CDR3 contains 13 residues. V was shortened by 0 bases and J by 12 bases, with 12 bases between the two germline ends. The germline gives CDR1 SGHRS, CDR2 YFSETQ. The CDR3 loop is CASSLEGRGELFF. In nucleotides, the CDR3 is TGCGCCAGCAGCTTGGAGGGCCGGGGCGAACTGTTTTTT.

The chain is built from TRBV29-1 and TRBJ2-3, with unresolved D. Germline values: CDR1 SQVTM, CDR2 ANQGSEA. The CDR3 has 11 residues. With 3 bases removed from V and 5 bases from J, the gap between germline ends came to 6 bases. In DNA form, the CDR3 reads TGCAGCGTTGATTCCGTAGATACGCAGTATTTT. Translating it yields CSVDSVDTQYF.

The CDR3 here is CAWSVGAGEDEQYF. In DNA, the CDR3 is TGTGCCTGGAGTGTCGGAGCGGGAGAGGACGAGCAGTACTTC. The chain employs TRBV30 and TRBJ2-7, with TRBD2 matching over 8 bases. The CDR3 is 14 amino acids. With V trimmed by 0 bases and J by 5 bases, 6 bases remained unmatched. Germline V gives CDR1 GTSNPN, CDR2 SVGIG (reference sequence).

V and J are TRBV6-5 and TRBJ1-1, with 9 bases aligning to TRBD1. Germline V gene data show CDR1 as MNHEY and CDR2 as SVGAGI. V was clipped by 2 bases and J by 1 base; unmatched bases: 2. This CDR3 comprises 15 residues. The CDR3 bases are TGTGCCAGCAGTTACCCGGGACAGGGGAACACTGAAGCTTTCTTT. Its protein is CASSYPGQGNTEAFF.

The J gene is TRBJ2-3, the V gene TRBV5-6; a weak D match, TRBD2 (6 bases). The germline gives CDR1 SGHDT, CDR2 YYEEEE. The CDR3 is 16 residues long. V lost 4 bases and J 4 bases, leaving 19 bases between the germline ends. The CDR3 DNA reads TGTGCCAGCAGCCGGGAGCCCACCCAGCTTTCAGATACGCAGTATTTT. This encodes CASSREPTQLSDTQYF. Filled out from reference TRBV5-6 and TRBJ2-3, the complete variable domain reads DAGVTQSPTHLIKTRGQQVTLRCSPKSGHDTVSWYQQALGQGPQFIFQYYEEEERQRGNFPDRFSGHQFPNYSSELNVNALLLGDSALYLCASSREPTQLSDTQYFGPGTRLTVL.

The rearrangement links TRBV7-9 to TRBJ2-7, with 9 bases lining up with TRBD2. Germline V gene lookup returns CDR1 SEHNR and CDR2 FQNEAQ (reference sequence). V trimming: 7 bases; J trimming: 2 bases; junction bases outside the gene matches: 12. The CDR3 has 16 residues. The CDR3 loop is CASNNGPAGGTYEQYF. For the CDR3, the DNA is TGTGCCAGCAACAACGGCCCAGCGGGAGGCACCTACGAGCAGTACTTC.

The chain carries TRBV5-4 and TRBJ2-1; tentatively, D is TRBD2 (5 bases). V was shortened by 10 bases and J by 8 bases, with 22 bases between the two germline ends. The CDR3 spans 14 residues. Germline assignment: CDR1 SGHNT and CDR2 YYREEE (reference sequence). The DNA for the CDR3 is TGTGCCGTTACCGTGGGGAGTGGATATGATGAGCAGTTCTTC. Translated: CAVTVGSGYDEQFF. The full variable domain, rest sourced from reference TRBV5-4 and TRBJ2-1, is ETGVTQSPTHLIKTRGQQVTLRCSSQSGHNTVSWYQQALGQGPQFIFQYYREEENGRGNFPPRFSGLQFPNYSSELNVNALELDDSALYLCAVTVGSGYDEQFFGPGTRLTVL.

The CDR3 sequence is CASRTGGNQPQHF. CDR3 bases: TGTGCCAGTAGGACAGGGGGCAATCAGCCCCAGCATTTT. The V and J genes are TRBV19 and TRBJ1-5; 8 bases align to TRBD1. CDR1 and CDR2 from the germline V gene are LNHDA and SQIVND (reference sequence). J lost 2 bases, V lost 6 bases, and 0 bases had no gene match. The CDR3 has 13 residues.

The chain carries TRBV5-1 and TRBJ1-2, with D possibly being TRBD1 (5 bases). V was shortened by 2 bases and J by 5 bases, with 13 bases between the two germline ends. The germline V gene encodes CDR1 SGHRS and CDR2 YFSETQ. The CDR3 runs 14 residues. CDR3 residues: CASSFLGVRYGYTF. CDR3 nucleotides: TGCGCCAGCAGCTTTCTAGGGGTCCGATATGGCTACACCTTC. The full variable domain, in which reference TRBV5-1 and TRBJ1-2 provide the parts outside the CDR3, is KAGVTQTPRYLIKTRGQQVTLSCSPISGHRSVSWYQQTPGQGLQFLFEYFSETQRNKGNFPGRFSGRQFSNSRSEMNVSTLELGDSALYLCASSFLGVRYGYTFGSGTRLTVV.